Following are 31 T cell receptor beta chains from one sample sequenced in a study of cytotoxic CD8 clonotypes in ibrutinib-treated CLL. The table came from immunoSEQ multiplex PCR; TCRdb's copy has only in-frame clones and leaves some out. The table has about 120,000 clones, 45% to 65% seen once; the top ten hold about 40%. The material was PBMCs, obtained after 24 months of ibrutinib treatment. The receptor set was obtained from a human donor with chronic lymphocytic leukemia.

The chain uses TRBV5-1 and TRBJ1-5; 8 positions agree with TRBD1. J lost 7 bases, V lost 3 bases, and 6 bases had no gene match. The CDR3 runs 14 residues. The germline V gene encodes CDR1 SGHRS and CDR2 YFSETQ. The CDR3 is CASSSGQGVQPQHF. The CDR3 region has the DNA TGCGCCAGCAGCTCCGGACAGGGCGTCCAGCCCCAGCATTTT.

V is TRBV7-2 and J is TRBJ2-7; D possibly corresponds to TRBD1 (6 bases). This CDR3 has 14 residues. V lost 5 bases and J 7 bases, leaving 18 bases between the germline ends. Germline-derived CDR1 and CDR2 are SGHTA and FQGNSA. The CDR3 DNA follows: TGTGCCAGCAGCCCCCGGGACACTCTCCGGGAGCAGTACTTC. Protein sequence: CASSPRDTLREQYF.

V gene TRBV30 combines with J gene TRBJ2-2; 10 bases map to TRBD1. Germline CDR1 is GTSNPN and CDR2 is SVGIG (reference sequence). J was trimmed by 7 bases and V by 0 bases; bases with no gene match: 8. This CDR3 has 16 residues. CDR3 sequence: CAWSVRDRGQSGELFF. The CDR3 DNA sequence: TGTGCCTGGAGTGTACGTGACAGGGGGCAAAGCGGGGAGCTGTTTTTT.

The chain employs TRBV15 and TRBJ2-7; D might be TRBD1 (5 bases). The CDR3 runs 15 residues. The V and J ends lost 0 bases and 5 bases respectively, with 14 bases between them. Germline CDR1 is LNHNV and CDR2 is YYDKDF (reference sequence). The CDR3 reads CATSRDFQGINEQYF. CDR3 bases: TGTGCCACCAGCAGAGATTTCCAGGGTATCAACGAGCAGTACTTC.

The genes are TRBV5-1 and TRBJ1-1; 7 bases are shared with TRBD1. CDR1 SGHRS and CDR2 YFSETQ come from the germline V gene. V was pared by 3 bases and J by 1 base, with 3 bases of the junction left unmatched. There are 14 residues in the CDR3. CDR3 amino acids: CASSSSGGNTEAFF. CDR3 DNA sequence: TGCGCCAGCAGCTCCTCAGGGGGGAACACTGAAGCTTTCTTT.

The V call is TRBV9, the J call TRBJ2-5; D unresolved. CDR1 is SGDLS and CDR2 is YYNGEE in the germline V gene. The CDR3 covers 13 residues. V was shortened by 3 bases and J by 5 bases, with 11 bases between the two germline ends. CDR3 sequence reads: CASSGTLRETQYF. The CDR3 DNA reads TGTGCCAGCAGCGGGACGTTAAGGGAGACCCAGTACTTC.

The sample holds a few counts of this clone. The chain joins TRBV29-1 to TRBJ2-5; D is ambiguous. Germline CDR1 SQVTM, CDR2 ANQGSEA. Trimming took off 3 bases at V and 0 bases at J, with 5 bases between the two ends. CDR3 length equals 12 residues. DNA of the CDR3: TGCAGCGTTGATTGGAACCAAGAGACCCAGTACTTC. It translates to CSVDWNQETQYF.

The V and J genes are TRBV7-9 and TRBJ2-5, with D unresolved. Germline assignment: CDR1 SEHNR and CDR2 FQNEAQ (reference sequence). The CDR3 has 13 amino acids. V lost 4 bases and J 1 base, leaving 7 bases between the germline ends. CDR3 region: CASSSRIQETQYF. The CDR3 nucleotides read TGTGCCAGCAGCTCCCGGATCCAAGAGACCCAGTACTTC.

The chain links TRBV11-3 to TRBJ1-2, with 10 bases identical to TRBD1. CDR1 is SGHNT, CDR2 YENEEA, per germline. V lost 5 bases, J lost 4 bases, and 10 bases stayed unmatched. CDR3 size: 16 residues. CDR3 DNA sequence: TGTGCCAGCAGCCAGGGACAGGGGATGTTCGCCTATGGCTACACCTTC. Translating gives CASSQGQGMFAYGYTF.

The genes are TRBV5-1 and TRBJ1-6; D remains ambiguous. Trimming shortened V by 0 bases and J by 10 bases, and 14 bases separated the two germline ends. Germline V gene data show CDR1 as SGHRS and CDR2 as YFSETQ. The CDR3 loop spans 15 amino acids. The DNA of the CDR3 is TGCGCCAGCAGCTTGGATGGTCGGGGTCGGTCACCCCTCCACTTT. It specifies CASSLDGRGRSPLHF.

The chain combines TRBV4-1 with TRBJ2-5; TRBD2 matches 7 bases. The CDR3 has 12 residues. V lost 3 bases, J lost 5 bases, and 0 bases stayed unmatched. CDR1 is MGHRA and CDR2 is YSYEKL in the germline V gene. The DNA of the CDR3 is TGCGCCAGCAGCCAGGGGGGGGAGACCCAGTACTTC. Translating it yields CASSQGGETQYF.

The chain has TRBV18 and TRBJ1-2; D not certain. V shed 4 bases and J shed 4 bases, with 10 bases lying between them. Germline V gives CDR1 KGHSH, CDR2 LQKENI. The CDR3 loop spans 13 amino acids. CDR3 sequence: CASSRDPIYGYTF. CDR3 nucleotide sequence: TGTGCCAGCTCACGAGACCCAATCTATGGCTACACCTTC.

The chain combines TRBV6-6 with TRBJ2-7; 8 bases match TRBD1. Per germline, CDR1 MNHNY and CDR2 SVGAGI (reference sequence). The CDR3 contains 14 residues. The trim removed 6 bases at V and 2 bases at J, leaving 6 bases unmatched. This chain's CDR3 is CASRDRDLPYEQYF. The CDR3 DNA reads TGTGCCAGCAGGGACAGGGATCTCCCCTACGAGCAGTACTTC.

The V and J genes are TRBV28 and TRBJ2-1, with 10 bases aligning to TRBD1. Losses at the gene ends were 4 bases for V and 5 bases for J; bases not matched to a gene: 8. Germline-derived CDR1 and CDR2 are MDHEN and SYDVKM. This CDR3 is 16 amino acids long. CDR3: CASSSRGQGVHNEQFF. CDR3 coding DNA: TGTGCCAGCAGTTCCCGCGGACAGGGGGTCCACAATGAGCAGTTCTTC.

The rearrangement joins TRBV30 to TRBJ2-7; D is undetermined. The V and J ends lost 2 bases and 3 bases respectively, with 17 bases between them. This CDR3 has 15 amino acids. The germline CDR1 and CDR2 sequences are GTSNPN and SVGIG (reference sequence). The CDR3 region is CAWSTPSTLVYEQYF. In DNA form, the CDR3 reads TGTGCCTGGAGTACCCCGTCTACGTTGGTCTACGAGCAGTACTTC.

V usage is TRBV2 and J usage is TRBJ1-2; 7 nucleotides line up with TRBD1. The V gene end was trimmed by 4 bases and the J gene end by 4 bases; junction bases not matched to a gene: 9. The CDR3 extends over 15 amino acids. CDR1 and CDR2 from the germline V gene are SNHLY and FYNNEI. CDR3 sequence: CASSGDRAGGYGYTF. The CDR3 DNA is TGTGCCAGCAGTGGAGACAGGGCTGGAGGCTATGGCTACACCTTC.

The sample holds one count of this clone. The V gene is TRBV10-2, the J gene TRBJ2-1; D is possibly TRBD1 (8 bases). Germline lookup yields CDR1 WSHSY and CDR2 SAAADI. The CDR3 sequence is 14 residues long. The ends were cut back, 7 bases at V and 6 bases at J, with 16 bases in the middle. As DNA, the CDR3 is TGCGCCAGCAACCAACAGGGGGGGGGCAATGAGCAGTTCTTC. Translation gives CASNQQGGGNEQFF.

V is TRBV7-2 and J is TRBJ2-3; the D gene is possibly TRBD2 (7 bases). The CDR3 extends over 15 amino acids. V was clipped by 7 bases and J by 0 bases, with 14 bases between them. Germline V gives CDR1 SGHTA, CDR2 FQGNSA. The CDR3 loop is CASIRGAVSTDTQYF. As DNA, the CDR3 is TGTGCCAGCATACGGGGGGCAGTTAGCACAGATACGCAGTATTTT.

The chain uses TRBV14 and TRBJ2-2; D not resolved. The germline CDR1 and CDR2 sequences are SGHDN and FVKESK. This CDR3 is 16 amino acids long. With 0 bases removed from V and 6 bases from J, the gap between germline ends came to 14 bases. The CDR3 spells CASSQDHPGLAGELFF. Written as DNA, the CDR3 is TGTGCCAGCAGCCAAGATCATCCGGGTCTGGCCGGGGAGCTGTTTTTT.

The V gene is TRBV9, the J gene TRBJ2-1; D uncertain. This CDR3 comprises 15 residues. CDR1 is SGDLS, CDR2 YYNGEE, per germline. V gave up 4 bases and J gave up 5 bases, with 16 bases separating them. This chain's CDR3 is CASSHPLSLHNEQFF. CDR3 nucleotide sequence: TGTGCCAGCAGCCATCCGCTAAGCCTCCACAATGAGCAGTTCTTC.

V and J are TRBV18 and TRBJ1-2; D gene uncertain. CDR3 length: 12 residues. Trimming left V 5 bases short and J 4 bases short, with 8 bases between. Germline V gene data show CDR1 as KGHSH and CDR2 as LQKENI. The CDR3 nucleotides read TGTGCCAGCTCAATAGGCCCCTATGGCTACACCTTC. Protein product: CASSIGPYGYTF. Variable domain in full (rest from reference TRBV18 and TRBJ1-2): NAGVMQNPRHLVRRRGQEARLRCSPMKGHSHVYWYRQLPEEGLKFMVYLQKENIIDESGMPKERFSAEFPKEGPSILRIQQVVRGDSAAYFCASSIGPYGYTFGSGTRLTVV.

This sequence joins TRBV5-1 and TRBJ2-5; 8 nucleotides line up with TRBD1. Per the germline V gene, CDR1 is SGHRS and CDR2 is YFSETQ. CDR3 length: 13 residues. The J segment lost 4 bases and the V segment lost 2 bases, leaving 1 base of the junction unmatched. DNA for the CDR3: TGCGCCAGCAGCTTAGGACAGGGAGAGACCCAGTACTTC. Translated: CASSLGQGETQYF.

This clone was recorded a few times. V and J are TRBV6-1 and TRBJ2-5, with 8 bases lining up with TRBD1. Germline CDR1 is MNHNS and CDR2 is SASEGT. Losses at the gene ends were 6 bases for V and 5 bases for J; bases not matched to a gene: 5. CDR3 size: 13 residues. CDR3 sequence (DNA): TGTGCCAGCAGGGCGACAGGGGTGGAGACCCAGTACTTC. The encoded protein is CASRATGVETQYF.

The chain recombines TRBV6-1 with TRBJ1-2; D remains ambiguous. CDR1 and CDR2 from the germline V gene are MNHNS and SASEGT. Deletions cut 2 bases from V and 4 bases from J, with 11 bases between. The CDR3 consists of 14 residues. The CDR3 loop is CASSESPERYGYTF. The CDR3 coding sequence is TGTGCCAGCAGTGAATCACCAGAGCGCTATGGCTACACCTTC.

DNA for the CDR3: TGTGCCAGCACCGCCCGGGGGGGATTTGAAAAACTGTTTTTT. It translates to CASTARGGFEKLFF. V and J are TRBV6-1 and TRBJ1-4, with D perhaps TRBD1 (5 bases). Germline V gene sequence: CDR1 MNHNS, CDR2 SASEGT. The V gene lost 7 bases and the J gene lost 7 bases, with 16 bases spanning the gap. The CDR3 extends over 14 amino acids.

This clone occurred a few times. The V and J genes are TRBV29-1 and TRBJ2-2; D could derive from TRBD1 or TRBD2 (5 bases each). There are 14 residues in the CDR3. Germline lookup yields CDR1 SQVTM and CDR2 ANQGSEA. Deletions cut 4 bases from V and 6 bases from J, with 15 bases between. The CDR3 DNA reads TGCAGCGTTGCGGGGCACCCGGAGGCCGGGGAGCTGTTTTTT. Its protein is CSVAGHPEAGELFF.

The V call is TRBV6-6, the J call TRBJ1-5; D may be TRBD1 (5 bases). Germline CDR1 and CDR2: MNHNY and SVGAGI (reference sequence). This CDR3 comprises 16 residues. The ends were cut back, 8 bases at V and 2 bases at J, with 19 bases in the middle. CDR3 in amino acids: CASLPDGRGGNQPQHF. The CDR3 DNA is TGTGCCAGCTTACCTGACGGGAGGGGAGGCAATCAGCCCCAGCATTTT.

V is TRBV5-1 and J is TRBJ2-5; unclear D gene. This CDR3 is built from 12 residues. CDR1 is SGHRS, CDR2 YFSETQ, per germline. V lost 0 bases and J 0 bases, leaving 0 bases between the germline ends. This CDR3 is CASSLDQETQYF. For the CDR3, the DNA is TGCGCCAGCAGCTTGGACCAAGAGACCCAGTACTTC.

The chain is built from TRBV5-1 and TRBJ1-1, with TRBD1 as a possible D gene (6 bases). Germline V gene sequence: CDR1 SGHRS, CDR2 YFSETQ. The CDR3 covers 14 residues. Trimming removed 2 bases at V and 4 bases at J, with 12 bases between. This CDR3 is CASSFTGFGTEAFF. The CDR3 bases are TGCGCCAGCAGCTTTACAGGGTTCGGCACTGAAGCTTTCTTT.

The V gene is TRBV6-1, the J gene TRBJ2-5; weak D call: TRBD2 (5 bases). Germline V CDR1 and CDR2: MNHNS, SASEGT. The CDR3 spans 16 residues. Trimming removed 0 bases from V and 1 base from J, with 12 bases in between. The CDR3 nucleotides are TGTGCCAGCAGTGAAGCCCCTTTTGCGGGCCAAGAGACCCAGTACTTC. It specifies CASSEAPFAGQETQYF.

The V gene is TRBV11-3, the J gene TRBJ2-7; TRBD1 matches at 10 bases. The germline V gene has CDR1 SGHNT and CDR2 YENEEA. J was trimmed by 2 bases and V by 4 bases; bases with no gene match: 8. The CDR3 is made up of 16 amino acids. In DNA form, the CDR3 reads TGTGCCAGCAGCTCCCTCAAGGACAGGGGGACCTACGAGCAGTACTTC. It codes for CASSSLKDRGTYEQYF.